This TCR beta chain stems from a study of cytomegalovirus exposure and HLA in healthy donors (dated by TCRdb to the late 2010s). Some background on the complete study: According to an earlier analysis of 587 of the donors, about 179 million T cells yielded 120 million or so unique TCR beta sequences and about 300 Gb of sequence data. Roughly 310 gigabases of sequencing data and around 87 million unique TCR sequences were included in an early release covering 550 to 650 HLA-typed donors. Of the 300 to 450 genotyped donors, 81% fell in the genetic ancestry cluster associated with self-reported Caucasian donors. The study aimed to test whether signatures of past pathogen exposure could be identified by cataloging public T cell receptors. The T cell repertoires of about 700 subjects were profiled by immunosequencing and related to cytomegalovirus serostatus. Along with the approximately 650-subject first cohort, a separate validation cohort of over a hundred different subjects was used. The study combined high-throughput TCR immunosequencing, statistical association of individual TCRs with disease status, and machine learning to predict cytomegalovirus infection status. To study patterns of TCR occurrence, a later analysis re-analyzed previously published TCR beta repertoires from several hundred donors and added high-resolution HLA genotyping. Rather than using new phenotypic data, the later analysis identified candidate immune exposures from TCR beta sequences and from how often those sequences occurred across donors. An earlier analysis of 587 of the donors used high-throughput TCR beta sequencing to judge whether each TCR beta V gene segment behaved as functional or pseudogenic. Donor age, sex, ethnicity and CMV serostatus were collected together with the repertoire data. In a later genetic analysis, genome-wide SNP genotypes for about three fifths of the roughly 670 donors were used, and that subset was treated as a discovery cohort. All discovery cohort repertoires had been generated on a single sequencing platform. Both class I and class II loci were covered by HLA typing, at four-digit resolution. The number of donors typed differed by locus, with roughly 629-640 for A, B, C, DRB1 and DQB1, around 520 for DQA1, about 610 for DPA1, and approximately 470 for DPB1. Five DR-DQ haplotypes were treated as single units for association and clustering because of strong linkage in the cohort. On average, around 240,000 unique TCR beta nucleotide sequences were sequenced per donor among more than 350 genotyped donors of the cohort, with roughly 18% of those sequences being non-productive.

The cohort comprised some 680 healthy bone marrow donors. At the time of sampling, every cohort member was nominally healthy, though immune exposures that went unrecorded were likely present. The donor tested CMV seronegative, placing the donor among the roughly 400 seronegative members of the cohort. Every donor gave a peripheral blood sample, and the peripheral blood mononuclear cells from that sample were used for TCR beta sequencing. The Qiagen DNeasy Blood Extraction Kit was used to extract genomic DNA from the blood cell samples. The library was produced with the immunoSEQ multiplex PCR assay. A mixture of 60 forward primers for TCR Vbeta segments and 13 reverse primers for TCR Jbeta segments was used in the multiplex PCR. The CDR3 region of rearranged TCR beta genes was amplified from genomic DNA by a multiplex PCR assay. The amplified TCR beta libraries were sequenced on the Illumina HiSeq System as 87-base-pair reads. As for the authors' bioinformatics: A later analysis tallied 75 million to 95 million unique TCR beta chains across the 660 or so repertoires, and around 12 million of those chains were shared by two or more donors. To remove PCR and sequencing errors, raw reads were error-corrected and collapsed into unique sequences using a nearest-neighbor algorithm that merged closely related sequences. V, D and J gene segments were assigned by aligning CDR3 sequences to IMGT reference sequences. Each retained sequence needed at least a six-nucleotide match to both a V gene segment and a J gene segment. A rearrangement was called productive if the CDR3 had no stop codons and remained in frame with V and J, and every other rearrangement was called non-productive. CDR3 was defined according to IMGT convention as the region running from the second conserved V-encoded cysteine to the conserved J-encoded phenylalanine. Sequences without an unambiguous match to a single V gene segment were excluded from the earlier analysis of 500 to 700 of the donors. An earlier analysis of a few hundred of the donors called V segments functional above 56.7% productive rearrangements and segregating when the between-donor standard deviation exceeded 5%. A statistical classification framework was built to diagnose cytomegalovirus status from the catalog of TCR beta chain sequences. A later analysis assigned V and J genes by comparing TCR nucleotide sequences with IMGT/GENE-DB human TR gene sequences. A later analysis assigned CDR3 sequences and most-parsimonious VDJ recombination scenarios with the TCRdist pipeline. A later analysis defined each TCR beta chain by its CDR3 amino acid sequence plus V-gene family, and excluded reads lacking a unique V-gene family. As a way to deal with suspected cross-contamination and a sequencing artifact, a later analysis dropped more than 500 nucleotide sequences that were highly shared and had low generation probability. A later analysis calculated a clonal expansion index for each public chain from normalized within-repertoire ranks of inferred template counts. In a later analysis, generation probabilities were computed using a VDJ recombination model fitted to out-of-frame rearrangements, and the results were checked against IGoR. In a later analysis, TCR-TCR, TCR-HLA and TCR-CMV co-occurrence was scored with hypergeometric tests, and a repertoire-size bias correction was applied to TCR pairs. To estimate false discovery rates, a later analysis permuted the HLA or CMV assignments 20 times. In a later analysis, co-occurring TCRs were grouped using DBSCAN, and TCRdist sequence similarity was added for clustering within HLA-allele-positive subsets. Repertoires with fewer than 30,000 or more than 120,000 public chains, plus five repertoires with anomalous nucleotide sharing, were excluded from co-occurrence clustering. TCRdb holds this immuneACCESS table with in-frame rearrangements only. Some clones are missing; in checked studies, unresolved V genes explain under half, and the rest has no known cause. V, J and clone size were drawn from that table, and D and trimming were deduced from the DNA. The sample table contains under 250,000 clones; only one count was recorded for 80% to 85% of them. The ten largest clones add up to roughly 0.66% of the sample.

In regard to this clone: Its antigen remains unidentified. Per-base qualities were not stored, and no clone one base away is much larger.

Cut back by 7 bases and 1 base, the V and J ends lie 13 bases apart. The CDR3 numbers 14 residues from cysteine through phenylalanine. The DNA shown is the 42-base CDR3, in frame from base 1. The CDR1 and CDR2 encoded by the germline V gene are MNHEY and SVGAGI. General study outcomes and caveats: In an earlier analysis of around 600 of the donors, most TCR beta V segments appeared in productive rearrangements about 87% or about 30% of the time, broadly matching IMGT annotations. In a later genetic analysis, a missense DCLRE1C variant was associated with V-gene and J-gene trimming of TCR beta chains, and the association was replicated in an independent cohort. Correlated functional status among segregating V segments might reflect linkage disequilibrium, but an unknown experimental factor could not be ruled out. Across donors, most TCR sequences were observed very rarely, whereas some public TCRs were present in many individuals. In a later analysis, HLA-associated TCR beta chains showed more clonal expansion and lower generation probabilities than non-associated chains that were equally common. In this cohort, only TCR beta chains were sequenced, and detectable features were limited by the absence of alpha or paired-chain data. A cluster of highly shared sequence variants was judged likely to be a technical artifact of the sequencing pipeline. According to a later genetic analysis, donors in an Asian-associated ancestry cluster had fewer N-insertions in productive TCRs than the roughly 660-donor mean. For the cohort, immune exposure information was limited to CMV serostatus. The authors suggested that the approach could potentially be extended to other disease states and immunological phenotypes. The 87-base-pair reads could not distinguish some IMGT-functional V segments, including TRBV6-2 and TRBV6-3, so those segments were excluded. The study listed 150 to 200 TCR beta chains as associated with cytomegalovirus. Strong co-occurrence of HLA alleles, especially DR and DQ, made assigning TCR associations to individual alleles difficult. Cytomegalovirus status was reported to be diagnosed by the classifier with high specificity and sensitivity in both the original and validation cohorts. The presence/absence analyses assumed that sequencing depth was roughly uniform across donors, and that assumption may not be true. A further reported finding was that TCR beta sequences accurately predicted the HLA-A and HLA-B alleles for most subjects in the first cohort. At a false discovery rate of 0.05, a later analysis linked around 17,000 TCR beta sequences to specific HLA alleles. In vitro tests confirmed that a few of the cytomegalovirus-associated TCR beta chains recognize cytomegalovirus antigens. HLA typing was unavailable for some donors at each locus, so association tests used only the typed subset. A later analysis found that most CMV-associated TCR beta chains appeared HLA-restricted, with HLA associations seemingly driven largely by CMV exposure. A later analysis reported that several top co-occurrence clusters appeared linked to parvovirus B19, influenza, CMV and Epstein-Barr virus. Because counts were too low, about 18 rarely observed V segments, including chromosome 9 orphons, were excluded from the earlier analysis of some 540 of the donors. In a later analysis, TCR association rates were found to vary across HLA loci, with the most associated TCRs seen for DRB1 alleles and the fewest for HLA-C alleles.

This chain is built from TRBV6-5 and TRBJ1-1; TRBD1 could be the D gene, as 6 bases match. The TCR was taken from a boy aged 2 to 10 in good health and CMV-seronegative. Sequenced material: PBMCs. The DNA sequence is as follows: TGTGCCAGCAAACCATCACAGGGGAACACTGAAGCTTTCTTT. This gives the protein CASKPSQGNTEAFF.